The subject of this entry is one TCR beta chain. Unique molecular identifiers were incorporated into the prepared TCRbeta library. MiXCR, applied by TCRdb to the PCR reads, yields one record per CDR3 protein. Seen here are about 610,000 distinct CDR3 sequences, 10% to 13% observed once, and the top ten hold roughly 3.9%. The sample is drawn from a study of T-cell reconstitution after alpha-beta-depleted transplantation in children. The clonotype was recovered from a human donor who donated a stem cell graft to a child with acute myeloid leukemia. The sequences come from PBMCs from the stem cell graft donor, collected from the stem cell graft.

CDR3 coding DNA: TGTGCCAGCAGCATGGGACTAGCGGGAGGGAGCACCGGGGAGCTGTTTTTT. Protein product: CASSMGLAGGSTGELFF. The V gene is TRBV7-2, the J gene TRBJ2-2; 16 positions agree with TRBD2. Unmatched junction bases numbered 4, after V lost 5 bases and J lost 4 bases. This CDR3 has 17 residues. CDR1 is SGHTA, CDR2 FQGNSA, per germline.